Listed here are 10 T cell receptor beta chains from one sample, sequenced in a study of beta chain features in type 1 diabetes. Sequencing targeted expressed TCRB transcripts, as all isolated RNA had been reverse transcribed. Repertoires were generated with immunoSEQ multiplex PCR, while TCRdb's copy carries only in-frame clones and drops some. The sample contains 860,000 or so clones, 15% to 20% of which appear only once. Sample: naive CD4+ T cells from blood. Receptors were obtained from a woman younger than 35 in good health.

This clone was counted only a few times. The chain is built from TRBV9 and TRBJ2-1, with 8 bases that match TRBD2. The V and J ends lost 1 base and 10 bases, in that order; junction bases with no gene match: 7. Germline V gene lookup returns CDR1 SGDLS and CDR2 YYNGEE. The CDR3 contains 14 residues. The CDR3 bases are TGTGCCAGCAGCGTAAATCTCGAGCGGGGGGAGCAGTTCTTC. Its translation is CASSVNLERGEQFF.

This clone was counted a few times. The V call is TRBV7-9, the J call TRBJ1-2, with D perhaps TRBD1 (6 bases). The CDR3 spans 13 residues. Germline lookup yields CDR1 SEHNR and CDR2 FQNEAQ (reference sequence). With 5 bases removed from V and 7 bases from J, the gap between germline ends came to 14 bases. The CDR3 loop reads CASSPQGAGGYTF. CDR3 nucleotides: TGTGCCAGCAGCCCACAGGGTGCGGGTGGCTACACCTTC. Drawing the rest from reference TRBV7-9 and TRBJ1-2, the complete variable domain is DTGVSQNPRHKITKRGQNVTFRCDPISEHNRLYWYRQTLGQGPEFLTYFQNEAQLEKSRLLSDRFSAERPKGSFSTLEIQRTEQGDSAMYLCASSPQGAGGYTFGSGTRLTVV.

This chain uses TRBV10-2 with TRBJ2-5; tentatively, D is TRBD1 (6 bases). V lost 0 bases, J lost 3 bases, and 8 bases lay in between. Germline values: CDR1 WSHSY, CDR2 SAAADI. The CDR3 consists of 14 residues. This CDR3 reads CASSESWTEETQYF. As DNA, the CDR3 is TGCGCCAGCAGTGAGTCTTGGACAGAAGAGACCCAGTACTTC.

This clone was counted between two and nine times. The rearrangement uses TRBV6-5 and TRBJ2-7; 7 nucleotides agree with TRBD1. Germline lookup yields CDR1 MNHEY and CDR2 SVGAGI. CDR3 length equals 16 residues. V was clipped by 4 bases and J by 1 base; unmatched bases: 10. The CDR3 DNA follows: TGTGCCAGCAGTTCGATGACAGGGCATTGGTCCTACGAGCAGTACTTC. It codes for CASSSMTGHWSYEQYF.

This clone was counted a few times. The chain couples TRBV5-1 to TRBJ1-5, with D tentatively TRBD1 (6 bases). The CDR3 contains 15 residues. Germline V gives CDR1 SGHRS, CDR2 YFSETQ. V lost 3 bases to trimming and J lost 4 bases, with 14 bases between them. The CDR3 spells CASSWGLGSNQPQHF. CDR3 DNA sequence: TGCGCCAGCAGCTGGGGGCTAGGGAGTAATCAGCCCCAGCATTTT.

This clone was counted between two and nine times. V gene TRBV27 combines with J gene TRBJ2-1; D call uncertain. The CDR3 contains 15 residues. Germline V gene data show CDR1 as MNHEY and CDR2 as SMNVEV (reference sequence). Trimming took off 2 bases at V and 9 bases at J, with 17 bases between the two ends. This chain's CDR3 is CASSLMFADKSEQFF. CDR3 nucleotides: TGTGCCAGCAGTTTAATGTTTGCCGACAAATCTGAGCAGTTCTTC.

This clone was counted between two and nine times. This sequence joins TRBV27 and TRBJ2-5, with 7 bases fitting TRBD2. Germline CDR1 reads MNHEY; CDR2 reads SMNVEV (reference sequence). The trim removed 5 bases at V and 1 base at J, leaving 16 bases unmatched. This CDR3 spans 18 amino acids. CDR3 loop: CASSRYPNGASGQETQYF. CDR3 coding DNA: TGTGCCAGCAGTCGATATCCCAACGGGGCTAGCGGCCAAGAGACCCAGTACTTC.

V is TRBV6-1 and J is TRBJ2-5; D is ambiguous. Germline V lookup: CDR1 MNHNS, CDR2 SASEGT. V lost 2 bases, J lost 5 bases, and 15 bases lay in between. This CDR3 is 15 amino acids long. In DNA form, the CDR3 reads TGTGCCAGCAGTGAATTTGGGGTGACCCGGGAGACCCAGTACTTC. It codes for CASSEFGVTRETQYF.

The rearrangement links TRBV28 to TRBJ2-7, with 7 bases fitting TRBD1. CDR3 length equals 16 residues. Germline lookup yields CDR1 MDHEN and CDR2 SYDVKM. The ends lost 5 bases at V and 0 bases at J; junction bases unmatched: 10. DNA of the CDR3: TGTGCCAGCAGTCAGACCGGGACAGCCATCTCCTACGAGCAGTACTTC. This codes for CASSQTGTAISYEQYF.

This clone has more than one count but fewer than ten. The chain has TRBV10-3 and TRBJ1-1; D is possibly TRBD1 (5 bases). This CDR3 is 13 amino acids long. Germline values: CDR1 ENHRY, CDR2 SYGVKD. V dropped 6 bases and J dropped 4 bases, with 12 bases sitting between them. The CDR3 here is CAISATVSTEAFF. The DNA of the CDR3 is TGTGCCATCAGCGCGACAGTTAGCACTGAAGCTTTCTTT.